The 7 T cell receptor beta chains below all came from one sample that was sequenced in a study of T cells after yellow fever vaccination. TCRdb recomputed calls from the 5' RACE reads with MiXCR, one row per CDR3 protein. Here the sample spans roughly 50,000 distinct CDR3 sequences, roughly 7.4% being singletons. Material: CD8+ T cells sorted from PBMCs, obtained more than 14 days after the first yellow fever vaccination. These receptors all stem from a man aged 18-30 years who received the YFV17D yellow fever vaccine.

This clonotype was counted many times. The rearrangement links TRBV12-3 or TRBV12-4 to TRBJ1-5; D gene ambiguous. V was cut by 2 bases and J by 3 bases, with 14 bases left in between. The CDR3 extends over 16 amino acids. CDR3 bases: TGTGCCAGCAGTTTATTGTCCTCGGGATTCAATCAGCCCCAGCATTTT. Residues: CASSLLSSGFNQPQHF.

This chain connects TRBV5-5 to TRBJ1-6; D remains unclear. Germline CDR1 and CDR2: SGHKS and YYEKEE (reference sequence). Trimming took 2 bases from V and 0 from J, leaving 6 bases between them. There are 15 residues in the CDR3. The chain's CDR3 is CASSLGGSYNSPLHF. The CDR3, as DNA: TGTGCCAGCAGCTTAGGTGGCTCCTATAATTCACCCCTCCACTTT. The variable domain in full, completed from reference TRBV5-5 and TRBJ1-6, reads DAGVTQSPTHLIKTRGQQVTLRCSPISGHKSVSWYQQVLGQGPQFIFQYYEKEERGRGNFPDRFSARQFPNYSSELNVNALLLGDSALYLCASSLGGSYNSPLHFGNGTRLTVT.

This clonotype showed up many times. The chain recombines TRBV12-3 or TRBV12-4 with TRBJ1-1, with TRBD1 matching 7 bases. This CDR3 comprises 13 residues. After removal of 5 bases from V and 4 bases from J, the junction contained 4 bases not matched to a gene. The CDR3 here is CASSRQGSTEAFF. The DNA for the CDR3 is TGTGCCAGCAGTCGACAGGGAAGCACTGAAGCTTTCTTT.

This clonotype was recorded at least ten times. This chain connects TRBV28 to TRBJ1-1; D is unclear. Germline V CDR1 and CDR2: MDHEN, SYDVKM. V lost 3 bases and J lost 8, with 7 bases in between. The CDR3 totals 11 residues. CDR3 DNA: TGTGCCAGCAGTTTCATTCGGGAAGCTTTCTTT. Its translation: CASSFIREAFF.

This clonotype was counted only a few times. The chain uses TRBV7-6 and TRBJ2-1; TRBD2 is a possible D gene (7 bases). V shed 7 bases and J shed 2 bases, with 18 bases lying between them. This CDR3 comprises 16 residues. Germline CDR1 reads SGHVS; CDR2 reads FNYEAQ. CDR3: CASTFDAGAPYNEQFF. The CDR3 DNA follows: TGTGCCAGCACCTTTGACGCGGGGGCCCCCTACAATGAGCAGTTCTTC.

This clonotype came up many times. The genes are TRBV10-3 and TRBJ1-1; D gene ambiguous. Germline CDR1 is ENHRY and CDR2 is SYGVKD. The CDR3 runs 12 residues. V was shortened by 3 bases and J by 8 bases, with 10 bases between the two germline ends. The CDR3, as DNA: TGTGCCATCAGTGAAGGCCAGCAGGAAGCTTTCTTT. Translation: CAISEGQQEAFF.

The gene calls are TRBV7-3 and TRBJ1-2, with a weak D call TRBD1 (6 bases). Per the germline V gene, CDR1 is SGHTA and CDR2 is FQGTGA. This CDR3 contains 13 residues. V was trimmed by 2 bases and J by 5 bases, leaving 9 bases between them. Here the CDR3 reads CASSLDTGYGYTF. The CDR3, as DNA: TGTGCCAGCAGCTTAGATACAGGGTATGGCTACACCTTC.